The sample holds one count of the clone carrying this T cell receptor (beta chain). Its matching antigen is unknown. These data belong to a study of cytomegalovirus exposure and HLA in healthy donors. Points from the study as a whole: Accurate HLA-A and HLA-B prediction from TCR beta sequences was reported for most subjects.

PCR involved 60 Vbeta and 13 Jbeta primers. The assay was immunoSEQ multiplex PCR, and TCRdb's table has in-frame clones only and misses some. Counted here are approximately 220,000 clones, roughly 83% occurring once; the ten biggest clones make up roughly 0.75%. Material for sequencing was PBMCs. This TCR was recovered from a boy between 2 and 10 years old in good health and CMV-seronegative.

The chain's CDR3 is CASSLFSQGGNGYTF. The CDR3 nucleotides read TGTGCCAGCAGCTTGTTTTCACAGGGAGGGAATGGCTACACCTTC. This sequence joins TRBV5-8 and TRBJ1-2, with D possibly TRBD1 on 6 matching bases. V lost 1 base and J lost 6, with 16 bases in between. The germline gives CDR1 SGHTS, CDR2 YDEGEE. The CDR3 covers 15 residues. The full variable domain, completed using reference TRBV5-8 and TRBJ1-2, is EAGVTQSPTHLIKTRGQQATLRCSPISGHTSVYWYQQALGLGLQFLLWYDEGEERNRGNFPPRFSGRQFPNYSSELNVNALELEDSALYLCASSLFSQGGNGYTFGSGTRLTVV.